These T cell receptor beta chains were read from a single sample in a study of blood T cells in healthy people across ages. MiXCR was run by TCRdb on the 5' RACE reads, yielding one entry per CDR3 protein. This table has 710,000 or so distinct CDR3 sequences, approximately 21% appearing once. The source material was blood. All receptors derive from a man aged 65 to 79 in good health. The CDR3 runs from the conserved cysteine through the conserved F or W. Fields, in order: clone size, D gene, V gene, J gene, CDR3 DNA, CDR3 protein. A D gene is named only where the DNA matches it firmly. Clone size is stated in some rows and not others, as once, few, many or a class when expanded.

-,TRBD2,TRBV7-2,TRBJ2-6,TGTGCCAGCAGCTTAGTCGCTAGCGGGAGCACTGGGGCCAACGTCCTGACTTTC,CASSLVASGSTGANVLTF
few,-,TRBV5-1,TRBJ1-4,TGCGCCAGCAGCCCCGGGACTGTCGCAACTAATGAAAAACTGTTTTTT,CASSPGTVATNEKLFF
-,-,TRBV6-7,TRBJ1-2,TGTGCCAGCACCGTGACCCCCCGGGACCTCTATGGCTACACCTTC,CASTVTPRDLYGYTF
-,TRBD2,TRBV20-1,TRBJ2-1,TGCAGTGCTAGAGATACTAGCGGGAGATCATATGAGCAGTTCTTC,CSARDTSGRSYEQFF
once,-,TRBV5-1,TRBJ2-5,TGCGCCAGCAGCTCTGGGAATGAAGAGACCCAGTACTTC,CASSSGNEETQYF
-,-,TRBV7-9,TRBJ2-2,TGTGCCAGCAGCTTAGCATGGCGGGAACGTCCCGGGGAGCTGTTTTTT,CASSLAWRERPGELFF
few,-,TRBV6-5,TRBJ2-3,TGTGCCAGCAGTTACTCGGAGGGGAGCACAGATACGCAGTATTTT,CASSYSEGSTDTQYF
-,TRBD2,TRBV7-2,TRBJ2-1,TGTGCCAGCAGCCCCCCGGGACTACGATTCTACAATGAGCAGTTCTTC,CASSPPGLRFYNEQFF
-,TRBD1,TRBV2,TRBJ2-7,TGTGCCAGCAGTGGGACAGGATCTACGTTGGAGCAGTACTTC,CASSGTGSTLEQYF
-,-,TRBV5-1,TRBJ1-5,TGCGCCAGCAGCAGTAGTTACAATCAGCCCCAGCATTTT,CASSSSYNQPQHF
few,-,TRBV10-1,TRBJ1-4,TGCGCCAGCAGCAATTACACCGGGATCTCGAATGAAAAACTGTTTTTT,CASSNYTGISNEKLFF
-,-,TRBV5-4,TRBJ2-7,TGTGCCAGCAGCAGCCCGGGACCTACTTACGAGCAGTACTTC,CASSSPGPTYEQYF
-,TRBD2,TRBV7-6,TRBJ2-5,TGTGCCAGCAGCTTAGGCGCGGGGGGTTTCGTGGAGACCCAGTACTTC,CASSLGAGGFVETQYF
-,-,TRBV6-5,TRBJ1-2,TGTGCCAGCAGTTACTCGAAGCGGAAAACCGTCTCTGGCTACACCTTC,CASSYSKRKTVSGYTF
-,TRBD1,TRBV7-2,TRBJ1-2,TGTGCCAGCAGGATACAGGGGGCGGCCGGCTATGGCTACACCTTC,CASRIQGAAGYGYTF
-,TRBD1,TRBV5-1,TRBJ1-2,TGCGCCAGCAGCTTGGGGACAGGCCTCCTCTATGGCTACACCTTC,CASSLGTGLLYGYTF
-,TRBD1,TRBV29-1,TRBJ2-7,TGCAGCGCCCTGACAGGGGGCTCCTACGAGCAGTACTTC,CSALTGGSYEQYF
many,TRBD1,TRBV20-1,TRBJ1-1,TGCAGTGCGGAATCAGGGGGTACTGAAGCTTTCTTT,CSAESGGTEAFF
-,TRBD1,TRBV12-3/TRBV12-4,TRBJ2-4,TGTGCCAGCAGTTTGCCAGGGGGCGCCAAAAACATTCAGTACTTC,CASSLPGGAKNIQYF
-,-,TRBV5-1,TRBJ2-1,TGCGCCAGCAGCTTGAGTGGGGAGACACACAATGAGCAGTTCTTC,CASSLSGETHNEQFF
-,TRBD2,TRBV7-8,TRBJ2-5,TGTGCCAGCACCCCGGGGGGGGAGACCCAGTACTTC,CASTPGGETQYF
-,-,TRBV11-2,TRBJ2-2,TGTGCCAGCAGCTTAGGCGGGTGGGAGCTGTTTTTT,CASSLGGWELFF
-,-,TRBV20-1,TRBJ2-6,TGCAGTGCTAGGGTGGCTTATGTTGGGAGCTCTGGGGCCAACGTCCTGACTTTC,CSARVAYVGSSGANVLTF
-,TRBD2,TRBV5-1,TRBJ2-1,TGCGCCAGCAGCTGGGCGCCTAGCGGGGGGCTCTCCTACAATGAGCAGTTCTTC,CASSWAPSGGLSYNEQFF
-,TRBD1,TRBV19,TRBJ1-2,TGTGCCAGTAGTACCATACAGGGGTATAACTATGGCTACACCTTC,CASSTIQGYNYGYTF
-,-,TRBV3-1,TRBJ2-1,TGTGCCAGCAGCCAAAAAGTCGTAAGGGGACTCCGGCCCAATGAGCAGTTCTTC,CASSQKVVRGLRPNEQFF
many,TRBD2,TRBV27,TRBJ2-7,TGTGCCAGCAGAAAGCTAGCGGGGGTAGGCGAGCAGTACTTC,CASRKLAGVGEQYF
-,-,TRBV7-2,TRBJ2-5,TGTGCCAGCAGCTGGATGGCAGAGACCCAGTACTTC,CASSWMAETQYF
few,TRBD1,TRBV4-3,TRBJ1-2,TGCGCCAGCAGCCGGCCCGGACAGGGACTCTATGGCTACACCTTC,CASSRPGQGLYGYTF
-,-,TRBV20-1,TRBJ1-1,TGCAGTGCAAGGTCCAGCAGGGACACTGAAGCTTTCTTT,CSARSSRDTEAFF
few,-,TRBV20-1,TRBJ2-5,TGCAGTGCTAGAGATAGTTGGGAGACCCAGTACTTC,CSARDSWETQYF
few,TRBD1,TRBV12-3/TRBV12-4,TRBJ1-2,TGTGCCAGCAGTTCGACCGGGACAGCCTATGGCTACACCTTC,CASSSTGTAYGYTF